The 2 T cell receptor beta chains listed next were all sequenced from one sample in a study of cytomegalovirus exposure and HLA in healthy donors. PCR was performed using 60 Vbeta and 13 Jbeta primers. Data came from immunoSEQ multiplex PCR; TCRdb stores just in-frame clones and leaves some out. The data contain about 120,000 clones, 74% of them singletons. Input material: PBMCs. The receptors stem from a human donor in good health.

This clone was observed a handful of times. This chain connects TRBV25-1 to TRBJ2-1, with a weak D call TRBD1 (5 bases). This CDR3 region has 14 residues. V lost 4 bases and J 0 bases, leaving 7 bases between the germline ends. Germline V gene data show CDR1 as MGHDK and CDR2 as SYGVNS. For the CDR3, the DNA is TGTGCCAGCAGTGCAGGGAACTCCTACAATGAGCAGTTCTTC. As protein: CASSAGNSYNEQFF.

Only a few counts were recorded for this clone. V gene TRBV9 combines with J gene TRBJ2-6; D unclear. The CDR3 length is 14 residues. The V gene's germline CDR1 is SGDLS and CDR2 YYNGEE. Between the trimmed V and J ends, which lost 2 bases and 2 bases, there was a span of 5 bases. The CDR3 DNA sequence: TGTGCCAGCAGCGTTAACACTGGGGCCAACGTCCTGACTTTC. It translates to CASSVNTGANVLTF.